This entry lists 21 T cell receptor beta chains sequenced from one sample in a study of cytomegalovirus exposure and HLA in healthy donors. Amplification used 60 Vbeta primers and 13 Jbeta primers. The protocol was immunoSEQ multiplex PCR, while the TCRdb copy is restricted to in-frame clones and leaves out a portion. In the table there are about 110,000 clones, about three quarters of which are singletons. Sequencing was done on a sample of PBMCs. The receptors here all came from a boy between 10 and 17 years old in good health and CMV-seronegative.

This chain joins TRBV7-9 and TRBJ1-5; D is ambiguous. V was shortened by 5 bases and J by 3 bases, with 11 bases between the two germline ends. CDR3 length equals 14 residues. Germline V gene sequence: CDR1 SEHNR, CDR2 FQNEAQ (reference sequence). The CDR3 coding sequence is TGTGCCAGCAGCCATGACACGATCAATCAGCCCCAGCATTTT. Encoded protein: CASSHDTINQPQHF.

The rearrangement joins TRBV11-3 to TRBJ2-2; 9 positions match TRBD1. This CDR3 has 13 amino acids. CDR1 and CDR2 from the germline V gene are SGHNT and YENEEA. V trimming: 4 bases; J trimming: 9 bases; junction bases outside the gene matches: 3. The CDR3 sequence is CASSSQGARELFF. CDR3 in DNA: TGTGCCAGCAGCTCACAGGGGGCCCGGGAGCTGTTTTTT.

The chain combines TRBV5-1 with TRBJ2-6; TRBD2 matches 9 bases. The V and J ends lost 2 bases and 0 bases, in that order; junction bases with no gene match: 6. Germline CDR1 reads SGHRS; CDR2 reads YFSETQ. This CDR3 contains 18 residues. The CDR3 sequence: CASSLLIAGDSGANVLTF. The CDR3 DNA follows: TGCGCCAGCAGCTTACTAATAGCGGGGGACTCTGGGGCCAACGTCCTGACTTTC.

This clone was seen once. CDR3 DNA: TGTGCCAGCAGCGTGGGGGGGCTCTCCTACGAGCAGTACTTC. Translation: CASSVGGLSYEQYF. The chain carries TRBV9 and TRBJ2-7, with TRBD2 as a possible D gene (7 bases). CDR1 is SGDLS, CDR2 YYNGEE, per germline. This CDR3 has 14 residues. Deletions cut 2 bases from V and 0 bases from J, with 9 bases between.

The CDR3 reads CASSPFWDSLRYTF. In DNA, the CDR3 is TGTGCCAGCAGCCCCTTCTGGGACAGTCTCCGCTACACCTTC. J is TRBJ1-2 and V is TRBV27; the match to TRBD1 covers 7 bases. CDR3 length: 14 amino acids. The ends lost 6 bases at V and 9 bases at J; junction bases unmatched: 13. Per germline, CDR1 MNHEY and CDR2 SMNVEV (reference sequence).

The chain employs TRBV2 and TRBJ1-4, with D possibly being TRBD1 (5 bases). V was pared by 4 bases and J by 8 bases, with 17 bases between. Germline lookup yields CDR1 SNHLY and CDR2 FYNNEI. This CDR3 is built from 15 residues. The CDR3 is CASSAVGVIGEKLFF. As DNA, the CDR3 is TGTGCCAGCAGTGCTGTAGGGGTGATCGGAGAAAAACTGTTTTTT.

This clone was seen a few times. The chain links TRBV9 to TRBJ2-5; 9 bases are a match to TRBD2. The CDR3 runs 16 residues. J was trimmed by 1 base and V by 1 base; bases with no gene match: 5. Germline loops: CDR1 SGDLS, CDR2 YYNGEE. In nucleotides, the CDR3 is TGTGCCAGCAGCGTATCGGGCGGGAGGGGCCAAGAGACCCAGTACTTC. It translates to CASSVSGGRGQETQYF.

The chain employs TRBV4-1 and TRBJ2-3; D gene unclear. V was cut by 1 base and J by 2 bases, with 13 bases left in between. The CDR3 sequence is 16 residues long. CDR1 and CDR2 (germline): MGHRA, YSYEKL. The DNA of the CDR3 is TGCGCCAGCAGCCAAGTAAATCTAGTGTCCACAGATACGCAGTATTTT. Its protein is CASSQVNLVSTDTQYF.

This clone was seen a handful of times. The genes are TRBV28 and TRBJ1-4, with 7 bases that match TRBD1. Germline V gene data show CDR1 as MDHEN and CDR2 as SYDVKM. The CDR3 extends over 15 amino acids. Germline trimming cut 6 bases from V and 7 bases from J; bases unmatched to any gene: 11. DNA for the CDR3: TGTGCCAGCAGCCCCCCGACAGGGTTGGGTGAAAAACTGTTTTTT. This encodes CASSPPTGLGEKLFF.

The CDR3 DNA reads as TGTGCCAGCCGGCGGACAGGGGCGGACACTGAAGCTTTCTTT. Protein: CASRRTGADTEAFF. This chain uses TRBV6-5 with TRBJ1-1; 9 positions match TRBD1. Germline values: CDR1 MNHEY, CDR2 SVGAGI. The CDR3 has 14 residues. V lost 8 bases and J lost 3; bases outside the gene matches: 7.

About this clone: At one end, the junction sequence differs from germline, possibly due to a read error. Additional DNA sequences in this sample encode the identical CDR3. The chain combines TRBV5-4 with TRBJ1-1, with D perhaps matching TRBD1 (6 bases). Germline CDR1 and CDR2: SGHNT and YYREEE (reference sequence). The CDR3 runs 13 residues. DNA of the CDR3: TGTGCCAGCAGCTTATGGACAGACACTGAGGCTTTCTTT. Translation gives CASSLWTDTEAFF.

The chain is built from TRBV19 and TRBJ2-7; 9 positions match TRBD1. This CDR3 is 13 amino acids long. V was clipped by 5 bases and J by 5 bases; unmatched bases: 4. Germline V lookup: CDR1 LNHDA, CDR2 SQIVND (reference sequence). CDR3 sequence (DNA): TGTGCCAGTAGTTGGGGACAGGGCCACGAGCAGTACTTC. Amino acid sequence: CASSWGQGHEQYF.

This chain connects TRBV2 to TRBJ2-1; D might be TRBD2 (6 bases). Trimming left V 9 bases short and J 0 bases short, with 6 bases between. Germline loops: CDR1 SNHLY, CDR2 FYNNEI. This CDR3 is built from 12 residues. CDR3 sequence reads: CARGGSYNEQFF. Written as DNA, the CDR3 is TGTGCCAGGGGGGGCTCCTACAATGAGCAGTTCTTC.

The chain couples TRBV28 to TRBJ1-2; D possibly corresponds to TRBD1 (5 bases). CDR1 is MDHEN and CDR2 is SYDVKM in the germline V gene. This CDR3 region has 12 residues. The germline V and J ends were trimmed by 1 base and 8 bases, with 8 bases remaining between them. CDR3 DNA: TGTGCCAGCAGTTTATCAGGGTGGGGCTACACCTTC. Translating it yields CASSLSGWGYTF.

This clone was detected a few times. V gene TRBV7-2 combines with J gene TRBJ1-2; a weak D match, TRBD1 (5 bases). The CDR3 totals 15 residues. The ends were cut back, 4 bases at V and 0 bases at J, with 12 bases in the middle. Per germline, CDR1 SGHTA and CDR2 FQGNSA. CDR3 in amino acids: CASSSAGQSNYGYTF. The CDR3 DNA follows: TGTGCCAGCAGCTCCGCAGGGCAGTCTAACTATGGCTACACCTTC.

This chain uses TRBV15 with TRBJ2-7; D is possibly TRBD2 (5 bases). With 1 base removed from V and 0 bases from J, the gap between germline ends came to 16 bases. From germline, CDR1 is LNHNV and CDR2 YYDKDF (reference sequence). The CDR3 spans 17 residues. This chain's CDR3 is CATSRAPRASSSYEQYF. The CDR3 coding sequence is TGTGCCACCAGCAGAGCCCCGAGGGCTTCCTCCTCCTACGAGCAGTACTTC.

This clone was seen a few times. The chain uses TRBV7-9 and TRBJ2-1; a possible D gene is TRBD2 (6 bases). CDR3 length: 13 amino acids. Germline V gene lookup returns CDR1 SEHNR and CDR2 FQNEAQ (reference sequence). V lost 8 bases and J 6 bases, leaving 14 bases between the germline ends. For the CDR3, the DNA is TGTGCCAGCCGAGTTACGACTAGCAATGAGCAGTTCTTC. Its protein is CASRVTTSNEQFF. Together with reference TRBV7-9 and TRBJ2-1, the CDR3 gives the full variable domain: DTGVSQNPRHKITKRGQNVTFRCDPISEHNRLYWYRQTLGQGPEFLTYFQNEAQLEKSRLLSDRFSAERPKGSFSTLEIQRTEQGDSAMYLCASRVTTSNEQFFGPGTRLTVL.

J is TRBJ2-7 and V is TRBV6-1; TRBD2 matches 9 bases. CDR1 is MNHNS, CDR2 SASEGT, per germline. Trimming removed 4 bases from V and 6 bases from J; junction bases left unmatched: 4. This CDR3 spans 13 amino acids. CDR3 sequence (DNA): TGTGCCAGCAGTGGGGGCGGGAGGGGCGAGCAGTACTTC. This encodes CASSGGGRGEQYF.

The chain carries TRBV5-1 and TRBJ2-2, with 8 bases fitting TRBD1. With 5 bases clipped from V and 4 bases from J, the junction kept 7 bases outside the gene matches. The CDR3 is 15 amino acids. Germline V lookup: CDR1 SGHRS, CDR2 YFSETQ. CDR3 sequence reads: CASSSVRGRTGELFF. The CDR3 coding sequence is TGCGCCAGCAGTTCAGTCAGGGGGCGCACCGGGGAGCTGTTTTTT. The full variable domain, in which reference TRBV5-1 and TRBJ2-2 provide the parts outside the CDR3, is KAGVTQTPRYLIKTRGQQVTLSCSPISGHRSVSWYQQTPGQGLQFLFEYFSETQRNKGNFPGRFSGRQFSNSRSEMNVSTLELGDSALYLCASSSVRGRTGELFFGEGSRLTVL.

The chain couples TRBV7-3 to TRBJ1-1, with 9 bases that match TRBD1. The V gene end was trimmed by 4 bases and the J gene end by 0 bases; junction bases not matched to a gene: 3. This CDR3 has 15 amino acids. CDR1 is SGHTA and CDR2 is FQGTGA in the germline V gene. The CDR3 bases are TGTGCCAGCAGCTCCGGGACAGGGTTGAACACTGAAGCTTTCTTT. This gives the protein CASSSGTGLNTEAFF.

The genes are TRBV6-6 and TRBJ2-7, with 8 bases fitting TRBD1. The CDR3 spans 15 residues. With V trimmed by 0 bases and J by 3 bases, 4 bases remained unmatched. The V gene's germline CDR1 is MNHNY and CDR2 SVGAGI (reference sequence). The DNA for the CDR3 is TGTGCCAGCAGTTACTCCGGACAGGGTTTCTACGAGCAGTACTTC. Translated: CASSYSGQGFYEQYF.